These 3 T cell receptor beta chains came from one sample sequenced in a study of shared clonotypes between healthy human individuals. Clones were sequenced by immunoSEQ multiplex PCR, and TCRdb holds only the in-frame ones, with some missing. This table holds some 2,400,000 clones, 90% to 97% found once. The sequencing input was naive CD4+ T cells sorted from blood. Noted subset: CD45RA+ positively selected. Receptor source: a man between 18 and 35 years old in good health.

CDR3: CASSSRIFLGEKLFF. The CDR3 DNA is TGTGCCAGCAGTTCCCGGATATTCCTGGGTGAAAAACTGTTTTTT. The gene calls are TRBV27 and TRBJ1-4; no clear D gene. CDR1 and CDR2 from the germline V gene are MNHEY and SMNVEV (reference sequence). The CDR3 is made up of 15 amino acids. Trimming stripped 4 bases from V and 7 bases from J, with 16 bases between.

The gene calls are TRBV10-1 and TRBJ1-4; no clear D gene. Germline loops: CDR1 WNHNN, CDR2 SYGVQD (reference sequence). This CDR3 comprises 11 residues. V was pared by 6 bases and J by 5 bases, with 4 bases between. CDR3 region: CASSENEKLFF. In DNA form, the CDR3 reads TGCGCCAGCAGCGAGAATGAAAAACTGTTTTTT.

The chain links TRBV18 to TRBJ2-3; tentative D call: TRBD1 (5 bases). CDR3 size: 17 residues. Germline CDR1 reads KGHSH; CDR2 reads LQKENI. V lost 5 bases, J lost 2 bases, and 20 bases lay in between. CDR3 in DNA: TGTGCCAGCTCAAAGGCGCGCGGTCAGGGCGCCACAGATACGCAGTATTTT. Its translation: CASSKARGQGATDTQYF.